These 17 T cell receptor beta chains were all obtained from the same sample, sequenced in a study of blood T cell repertoires in COVID-19. Assay: immunoSEQ multiplex PCR; the TCRdb copy retains only in-frame clones and omits some. The sample contains approximately 94,000 clones, around four fifths of which appear only once. Sequenced material: peripheral blood. The source is an older man with active or convalescent COVID-19.

The chain links TRBV18 to TRBJ1-6, with 9 bases fitting TRBD1. The CDR3 extends over 15 amino acids. Trimming took 2 bases from V and 6 from J; bases not matched to a gene: 2. Looked up from germline, CDR1 is KGHSH and CDR2 is LQKENI. CDR3 sequence (DNA): TGTGCCAGCTCACCAGGACAGGGGTTTAATTCACCCCTCCACTTT. Translating it yields CASSPGQGFNSPLHF.

The V and J genes are TRBV6-5 and TRBJ2-7, with 7 bases that match TRBD1. In germline, CDR1 is MNHEY, CDR2 SVGAGI. This CDR3 is 15 amino acids long. The V gene end was trimmed by 2 bases and the J gene end by 3 bases; junction bases not matched to a gene: 7. CDR3 coding DNA: TGTGCCAGCAGTTACGAGAGGGGGCCTAACTACGAGCAGTACTTC. Its translation: CASSYERGPNYEQYF.

This clone has ten or more counts. The chain uses TRBV4-2 and TRBJ2-7; the D is unclear. The CDR3 runs 16 residues. Deletions cut 3 bases from V and 2 bases from J, with 17 bases between. The germline V gene encodes CDR1 LGHNA and CDR2 YNFKEQ. For the CDR3, the DNA is TGTGCCAGCAGCCATCTGGGTGTCGGAGCGACCTACGAGCAGTACTTC. Protein: CASSHLGVGATYEQYF.

The chain uses TRBV7-3 and TRBJ2-1; a possible D gene is TRBD1 (5 bases). Trimming took 2 bases from V and 0 from J, leaving 14 bases between them. Germline V CDR1 and CDR2: SGHTA, FQGTGA. This CDR3 spans 17 amino acids. The CDR3 loop reads CASSLGAPWSSYNEQFF. CDR3 nucleotide sequence: TGTGCCAGCAGCTTAGGGGCCCCCTGGAGCTCCTACAATGAGCAGTTCTTC.

The gene calls are TRBV7-3 and TRBJ1-2; perhaps TRBD1 as D (5 bases). With 5 bases removed from V and 4 bases from J, the gap between germline ends came to 14 bases. This CDR3 is built from 14 residues. Germline V gene sequence: CDR1 SGHTA, CDR2 FQGTGA. CDR3 sequence: CASSPTGGSYGYTF. The DNA of the CDR3 is TGTGCCAGCAGCCCCACGGGGGGGTCCTATGGCTACACCTTC.

This chain uses TRBV28 with TRBJ2-5; 10 positions match TRBD1. The germline V gene has CDR1 MDHEN and CDR2 SYDVKM. V gave up 6 bases and J gave up 4 bases; unmatched junction bases: 5. The CDR3 covers 14 residues. The CDR3 loop is CASSPRDRGETQYF. In DNA form, the CDR3 reads TGTGCCAGCAGCCCCCGGGACAGGGGAGAGACCCAGTACTTC.

This chain joins TRBV6-1 and TRBJ2-1, with a tentative D call TRBD2 (5 bases). The length of the CDR3 is 18 residues. Germline assignment: CDR1 MNHNS and CDR2 SASEGT. V shed 4 bases and J shed 2 bases, with 21 bases lying between them. The CDR3, as DNA: TGTGCCAGCAGTGTCTTAAGCCCCTCGCTAGCCGCCTACAATGAGCAGTTCTTC. Its translation is CASSVLSPSLAAYNEQFF.

The chain carries TRBV29-1 and TRBJ2-7, with a weak D call TRBD1 (6 bases). V gave up 4 bases and J gave up 3 bases, with 13 bases separating them. The CDR3 consists of 13 residues. CDR1 is SQVTM, CDR2 ANQGSEA, per germline. As DNA, the CDR3 is TGCAGCGTTGCTGGACAGCAAGACTACGAGCAGTACTTC. It specifies CSVAGQQDYEQYF.

This clone was found a few times. V gene TRBV28 combines with J gene TRBJ1-4; D uncertain. The germline V and J ends were trimmed by 7 bases and 3 bases, with 15 bases remaining between them. The CDR3 has 15 residues. The germline CDR1 and CDR2 sequences are MDHEN and SYDVKM. As DNA, the CDR3 is TGTGCCAGCACCCAAGGATGGGCCTCTAATGAAAAACTGTTTTTT. Protein sequence: CASTQGWASNEKLFF. Full variable domain (rest looked up from reference TRBV28 and TRBJ1-4): DVKVTQSSRYLVKRTGEKVFLECVQDMDHENMFWYRQDPGLGLRLIYFSYDVKMKEKGDIPEGYSVSREKKERFSLILESASTNQTSMYLCASTQGWASNEKLFFGSGTQLSVL.

This clone was found once. The V gene is TRBV29-1, the J gene TRBJ1-2; TRBD1 is a possible D gene (5 bases). V lost 6 bases, J lost 7 bases, and 12 bases lay in between. The CDR3 sequence is 11 residues long. Germline V gives CDR1 SQVTM, CDR2 ANQGSEA. CDR3 coding DNA: TGCAGCGTCCTTTCGGGGGTTGGCTACACCTTC. It is translated as CSVLSGVGYTF.

A note on this clone: The junction departs from the called germline gene at one end, perhaps through a read error. The rearrangement joins TRBV7-2 to TRBJ2-2, with TRBD1 matching 8 bases. Germline loops: CDR1 SGHTA, CDR2 FQGNSA. The CDR3 sequence is 15 residues long. The CDR3: CASSLGTGRHRGAVF. The DNA of the CDR3 is TGTGCCAGCAGCTTAGGGACAGGGCGGCACCGGGGAGCTGTTTTT.

This clone was seen a few times. This chain joins TRBV19 and TRBJ1-5, with 8 bases matching TRBD1. Germline V gene data show CDR1 as LNHDA and CDR2 as SQIVND (reference sequence). V trimming: 3 bases; J trimming: 4 bases; junction bases outside the gene matches: 5. The CDR3 extends over 15 amino acids. In DNA, the CDR3 is TGTGCCAGTAGTATTATGGGACAGGTGAATCAGCCCCAGCATTTT. As protein: CASSIMGQVNQPQHF.

The J gene is TRBJ1-3, the V gene TRBV3-1 (or the pseudogene TRBV3-2); D is possibly TRBD1 (5 bases). CDR1 is LGHDT and CDR2 is YNNKEL in the germline V gene (reference sequence). V dropped 1 base and J dropped 2 bases, with 15 bases sitting between them. The CDR3 consists of 17 residues. The CDR3 DNA follows: TGTGCCAGCAGCCAAGGGCCGGCGGGGGGGGCTGGAAACACCATATATTTT. Amino acids: CASSQGPAGGAGNTIYF.

The chain is built from TRBV7-2 and TRBJ2-1; the match to TRBD2 covers 14 bases. The length of the CDR3 is 17 residues. Germline values: CDR1 SGHTA, CDR2 FQGNSA. The ends lost 5 bases at V and 6 bases at J; junction bases unmatched: 9. Here the CDR3 reads CASSLRLAGGPGNEQFF. The CDR3 nucleotides read TGTGCCAGCAGCCTCCGACTAGCGGGAGGGCCCGGCAATGAGCAGTTCTTC.

This clone appeared once. The rearrangement links TRBV7-9 to TRBJ2-7; a possible D gene is TRBD1 (5 bases). The germline V and J ends were trimmed by 1 base and 3 bases, with 19 bases remaining between them. The germline V gene encodes CDR1 SEHNR and CDR2 FQNEAQ (reference sequence). The CDR3 contains 17 residues. The CDR3 spells CASSLGRGDSSFYEQYF. CDR3 sequence (DNA): TGTGCCAGCAGCTTAGGGAGAGGAGACAGCTCCTTCTACGAGCAGTACTTC.

The chain couples TRBV4-3 to TRBJ2-6; D is perhaps TRBD1 (6 bases). V lost 2 bases and J lost 1, with 12 bases in between. The CDR3 consists of 17 residues. Germline V lookup: CDR1 LGHNA, CDR2 YSLEER. CDR3 sequence reads: CASSQFSQGSGANVLTF. The DNA of the CDR3 is TGCGCCAGCAGCCAATTTTCCCAGGGGTCTGGGGCCAACGTCCTGACTTTC.

V usage is TRBV29-1 and J usage is TRBJ1-1, with D possibly matching TRBD1 (6 bases). Germline CDR1 SQVTM, CDR2 ANQGSEA. The V end lost 7 bases, the J end lost 1 base, and 10 bases lay between the germline ends. This CDR3 is built from 12 residues. CDR3 residues: CSGTRGNTEAFF. CDR3 nucleotides: TGCAGCGGCACCAGGGGGAACACTGAAGCTTTCTTT.